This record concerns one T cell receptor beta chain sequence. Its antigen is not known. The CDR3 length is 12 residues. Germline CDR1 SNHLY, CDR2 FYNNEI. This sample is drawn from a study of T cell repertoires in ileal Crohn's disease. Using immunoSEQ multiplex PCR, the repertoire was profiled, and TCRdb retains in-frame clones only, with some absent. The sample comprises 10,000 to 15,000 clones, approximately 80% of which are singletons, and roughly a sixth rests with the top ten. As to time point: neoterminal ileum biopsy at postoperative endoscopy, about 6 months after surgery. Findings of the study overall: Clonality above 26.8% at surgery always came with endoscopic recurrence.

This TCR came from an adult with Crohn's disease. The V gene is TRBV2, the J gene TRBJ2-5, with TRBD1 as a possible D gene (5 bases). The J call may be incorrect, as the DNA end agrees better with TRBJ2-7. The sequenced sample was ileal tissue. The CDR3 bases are TGTGCCAGCAGTGAACACAGGTACGAGCAGTACTTC. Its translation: CASSEHRYEQYF.